A selection of T cell receptor beta chains follows, all from one sample in a study of PD-L1 blockade in urothelial cancer. Assay: immunoSEQ multiplex PCR; the TCRdb copy retains only in-frame clones and omits some. The data hold some 45,000 clones, with over 75% observed a single time. The material sequenced was PBMCs, taken around atezolizumab (anti-PD-L1) treatment. These receptors came from a man in his sixties with urothelial cancer. The CDR3 runs from the conserved cysteine through the conserved F or W. Fields, in order: clone size, J gene, D gene, V gene, CDR3 DNA, CDR3 protein. D genes are given only for firm matches. Clone size is not always given. Where it is, it says once, few, many or a class for expanded clones.

>NA|TRBJ1-2|NA|TRBV5-6
TGTGCCAGCAGCCAGATAAAGGAGTATGGCTACACCTTC
CASSQIKEYGYTF
>NA|TRBJ2-1|TRBD2|TRBV7-9
TGTGCCAGCAGCTTAGGTGGACTAGCGGGAGTCCGACCTTACAATGAGCAGTTCTTC
CASSLGGLAGVRPYNEQFF
>few|TRBJ1-5|NA|TRBV10-3
TGTGCCATCAGCCCCGGGACACGACGGGGAGAGCCCCAGCATTTT
CAISPGTRRGEPQHF
>NA|TRBJ1-1|TRBD1|TRBV19
TGTGCCAGTAGTGCGACAGGGATAGCTTTCTTT
CASSATGIAFF
>NA|TRBJ2-7|NA|TRBV27
TGTGCCAGCAGTTTAGTAGGGGGACAATCCTACGAGCAGTACTTC
CASSLVGGQSYEQYF
>NA|TRBJ1-1|TRBD1|TRBV13
TGTGCCAGCAGCGAAGAAGGGACAGCTAACATGAACACTGAAGCTTTCTTT
CASSEEGTANMNTEAFF
>NA|TRBJ1-1|NA|TRBV19
TGTGCCAGTAGTATAGGGGCAGTCTTGAACACTGAAGCTTTCTTT
CASSIGAVLNTEAFF
>once|TRBJ2-7|NA|TRBV5-1
TGCGCCAGCAGCTTGGGGACAGCTTCCTCCTACGAGCAGTACTTC
CASSLGTASSYEQYF
>NA|TRBJ1-1|NA|TRBV5-1
TGCGCCAGCAGCTTGGGTCCGCAGCCAGGGGAGTCTGAAGCTTTCTTT
CASSLGPQPGESEAFF
>few|TRBJ2-7|TRBD1|TRBV7-9
TGTGCCAGCAGCTCGGGGCAGGGGGCTTACGAGCAGTACTTC
CASSSGQGAYEQYF
>NA|TRBJ1-2|TRBD1|TRBV7-7
TGTGCTAGCAGCTTAGGGGACAGGGGTCTTAACTATGGCTACACCTTC
CASSLGDRGLNYGYTF
>few|TRBJ1-2|TRBD1|TRBV7-6
TGTGCCAGCAGCCCACGGACAGGGGGTCGCAACACCTTC
CASSPRTGGRNTF
>NA|TRBJ1-5|NA|TRBV19
TGTGCCAGTAGTACCGCGCGGATAAATCAGCCCCAGCATTTT
CASSTARINQPQHF
>few|TRBJ2-7|NA|TRBV5-4
TGTGCCAGCAGCTCCGGCTCGGGGAGAGGCTACGAGCAGTACTTC
CASSSGSGRGYEQYF
>NA|TRBJ1-1|NA|TRBV19
TGTGCCAGTAGTCCTACGAACACTGAAGCTTTCTTT
CASSPTNTEAFF
>NA|TRBJ1-1|NA|TRBV18
TGTGCCAGCTCACGAGGACAGCCTAAGACTGAAGCTTTCTTT
CASSRGQPKTEAFF
>NA|TRBJ1-5|NA|TRBV19
TGTGCCAGTAGTATAGGGAGTCAGCCCCAGCATTTT
CASSIGSQPQHF
>NA|TRBJ2-1|TRBD1|TRBV5-1
TGCGCCAGCAGAGTTTCCGGGACAGGGATCGATGAGCAGTTCTTC
CASRVSGTGIDEQFF
>NA|TRBJ2-1|TRBD2|TRBV7-9
TGTGCCAGCAGCCATTCAGGGACTAGCGGGGCGGGTGAGCAGTTCTTC
CASSHSGTSGAGEQFF
>NA|TRBJ1-1|TRBD1|TRBV28
TGTGCCAGCAGTCCTCTCAGGGGGAACGACGACACTGAAGCTTTCTTT
CASSPLRGNDDTEAFF
>NA|TRBJ1-1|NA|TRBV5-6
TGTGCCAGCAGTTTCGGGGTGGGGCAGGGGACCACTGAAGCTTTCTTT
CASSFGVGQGTTEAFF
>NA|TRBJ1-2|TRBD1|TRBV19
TGTGCCAGTAGTATAGCCTCCGGGACAGGCAACTATGGCTACACCTTC
CASSIASGTGNYGYTF
>NA|TRBJ1-1|NA|TRBV29-1
TGCAGCGTGAAGGGACAAGACAACACTGAAGCTTTCTTT
CSVKGQDNTEAFF
>NA|TRBJ1-2|NA|TRBV2
TGTGCCAGCAACGGGATGGCGGGGTATGGCTACACCTTC
CASNGMAGYGYTF
>NA|TRBJ1-1|TRBD1|TRBV11-2
TGTGCCAGCAGCTTAGGACAGGGGATGTGGACTGAAGCTTTCTTT
CASSLGQGMWTEAFF
>NA|TRBJ1-5|NA|TRBV4-3
TGCGCCAGCAGCCCTTTCCGGACATCCAATCAGCCCCAGCATTTT
CASSPFRTSNQPQHF
>once|TRBJ2-7|TRBD1|TRBV6-5
TGTGCCAGCAGTTACTCGCCGGGACAGGGAACAAACGAGCAGTACTTC
CASSYSPGQGTNEQYF
>NA|TRBJ2-1|TRBD1|TRBV4-1
TGCGCCACTCGACAGGGCTTTAGAAACAATGAGCAGTTCTTC
CATRQGFRNNEQFF
>NA|TRBJ2-7|TRBD1|TRBV30
TGTGCCTGGAGTGTCCGGGACAGCCCTTACTACGAGCAGTACTTC
CAWSVRDSPYYEQYF
>NA|TRBJ1-3|NA|TRBV7-2
TGTGCCAGCAGCACTACACCCGGGGCTGGAAACACCATATATTTT
CASSTTPGAGNTIYF
>NA|TRBJ2-4|NA|TRBV6-1
TGTGCCAGCAGTGGGACTAGGGGGAGAGCTCAGTACTTC
CASSGTRGRAQYF
>few|TRBJ1-2|NA|TRBV7-9
TGTGCCAGCAGCTTTTCAACGGGAGGCTATGGCTACACCTTC
CASSFSTGGYGYTF
>NA|TRBJ2-3|TRBD2|TRBV4-3
TGCGCCAGCAGCCAAGACATGGCGGGAGGGCCGCTCACAGATACGCAGTATTTT
CASSQDMAGGPLTDTQYF
>NA|TRBJ1-2|NA|TRBV10-3
TGTGCCATCAGTGTACAGGGTGCGAGGGATGGCTACACCTTC
CAISVQGARDGYTF
>NA|TRBJ1-5|TRBD1|TRBV19
TGTGCCAGTAGTCCCCGGACAGGGCTTAACAATCAGCCCCAGCATTTT
CASSPRTGLNNQPQHF
>NA|TRBJ2-6|NA|TRBV7-8
TGTGCCAGCAGTCGGGCTGGTCAGGGGAAAAAGGGCAACGTCCTGACTTTC
CASSRAGQGKKGNVLTF
>NA|TRBJ1-2|TRBD1|TRBV14
TGTGCCAGCAGCCAGACGACAGGGGCTTTGGGAGGCTACACCTTC
CASSQTTGALGGYTF
>NA|TRBJ2-1|TRBD1|TRBV19
TGTGCCAGTAGTATGTCCCGGGACAGGGCCAATGAGCAGTTCTTC
CASSMSRDRANEQFF
>NA|TRBJ2-5|NA|TRBV9
TGTGCCAGCAGCTCGGGGGACCATCAAGAGACCCAGTACTTC
CASSSGDHQETQYF
>NA|TRBJ1-3|NA|TRBV19
TGTGCCAGTAGGACAGGCCGCTCTGGAAACACCATATATTTT
CASRTGRSGNTIYF
>NA|TRBJ2-1|TRBD1|TRBV5-8
TGTGCCAGCAGCAAAGGACAGGGGAGAGGTGAGCAGTTCTTC
CASSKGQGRGEQFF
>NA|TRBJ1-1|NA|TRBV9
TGTGCCAGCAGCGGAGCTCGGGGAATGAACACTGAAGCTTTCTTT
CASSGARGMNTEAFF
>NA|TRBJ1-4|NA|TRBV7-9
TGTGCCAGCAGCTTAGCCGAACGGGGTGAAAAACTGTTTTTT
CASSLAERGEKLFF
>NA|TRBJ2-5|NA|TRBV4-1
TGCGCCAGCAGCCAAGTGGGCGAGCAAGAGACCCAGTACTTC
CASSQVGEQETQYF